This T cell receptor (beta chain) was observed in a study of cytomegalovirus exposure and HLA in healthy donors. Profiled with immunoSEQ multiplex PCR; TCRdb holds only in-frame clones, not every one. The sample includes over 250,000 clones, approximately 86% seen only once; the top ten take roughly 1.2%. Comment on this clone: Its antigen is not identified.

Points from the study as a whole: Published work reported that the classifier diagnosed cytomegalovirus status with high specificity and sensitivity. Specificity of three CMV-associated chains for CMV antigens was verified in vitro.

V shed 4 bases and J 8 bases; nucleotides not matched to a gene: 7. CDR1 is MNHEY and CDR2 is SMNVEV in the germline V gene (reference sequence). The CDR3 length is 14 residues. The donors were in the approximately 130-subject validation cohort; that cohort was separate from the roughly 700-subject first cohort. Material for sequencing was PBMCs. The sequence was obtained from a woman under 40 in good health and CMV-seropositive. The chain is built from TRBV27 and TRBJ1-4; the match to TRBD1 covers 7 bases. The CDR3 sequence is CASSYNRGGEKLFF. In nucleotides, the CDR3 is TGTGCCAGCAGTTACAACAGGGGTGGGGAAAAACTGTTTTTT.